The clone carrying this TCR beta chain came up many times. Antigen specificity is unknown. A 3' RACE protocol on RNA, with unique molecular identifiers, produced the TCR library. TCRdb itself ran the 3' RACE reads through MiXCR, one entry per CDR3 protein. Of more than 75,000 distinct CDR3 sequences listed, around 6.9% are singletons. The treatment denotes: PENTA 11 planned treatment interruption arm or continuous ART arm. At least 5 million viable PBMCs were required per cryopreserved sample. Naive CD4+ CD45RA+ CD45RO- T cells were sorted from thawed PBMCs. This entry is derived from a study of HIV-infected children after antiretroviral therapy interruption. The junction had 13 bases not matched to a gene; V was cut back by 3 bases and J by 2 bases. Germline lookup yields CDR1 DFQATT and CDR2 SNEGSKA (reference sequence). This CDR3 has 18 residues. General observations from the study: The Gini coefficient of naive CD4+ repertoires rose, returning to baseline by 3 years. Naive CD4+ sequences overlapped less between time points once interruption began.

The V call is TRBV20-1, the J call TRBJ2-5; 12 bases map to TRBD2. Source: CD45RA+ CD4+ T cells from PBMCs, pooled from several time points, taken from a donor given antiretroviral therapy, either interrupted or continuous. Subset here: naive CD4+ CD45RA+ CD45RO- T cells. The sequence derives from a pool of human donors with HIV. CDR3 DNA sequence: TGCAGTGCTAGCCGCCTAGCGGGGGGGCAAAACACTCAAGAGACCCAGTACTTC. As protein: CSASRLAGGQNTQETQYF.